This T cell receptor beta chain was retrieved from a study of T cells after yellow fever vaccination. Template switching by 5'RACE produced TCR cDNA, adding a universal primer site and UMIs. TCRdb re-analysed the 5' RACE reads in MiXCR, keeping a single row per CDR3 protein. The sample lists about 230,000 distinct CDR3 sequences, approximately 6.8% occurring once. The CDR3 has 13 amino acids. V was shortened by 0 bases and J by 11 bases, with 13 bases between the two germline ends. Germline CDR1 SGHTS, CDR2 YDEGEE. Whole-study results and caveats: Weaker, the secondary response had a peak occurring faster, on day 5 versus 15. After the booster, 96% of CD4 and 75% to 90% of CD8 primary-response clones were re-detected.

This clonotype was picked up a small number of times. Its antigen remains unknown. This TCR derives from a man aged 25-45 years who received the YFV17D yellow fever vaccine. Sequencing used CD4+ T cells sorted from PBMCs, obtained on the day of the yellow fever booster vaccination. The gene calls are TRBV5-8 and TRBJ2-3, with D possibly being TRBD2 (6 bases). In DNA form, the CDR3 reads TGTGCCAGCAGCTTGGCCGGCCCCGGGGGGCAGTATTTT. Residues: CASSLAGPGGQYF.